Listed here is a single T cell receptor (beta chain). Which antigen it targets is not known. Per-nucleotide qualities are absent, and no much larger clonotype sits a single base away. V and J lose 4 bases and 1 base, and a span of 12 bases separates them. The CDR3 covers 15 residues, taking in both the cysteine and the phenylalanine. The CDR3 DNA has 45 bases and is translated from base 1. Sequences LGHNT (CDR1) and FRNRAP (CDR2) are obtained from the germline V gene. TCRbeta CDR3 regions were amplified from genomic DNA by means of the immunoSEQ Assay, a bias-controlled multiplex PCR. Turning to the authors' computational methods: Nucleated cell counts per sample were estimated from amplification of reference gene primers within the assay. Sequence reads were collapsed and filtered to measure the absolute abundance of every unique TCRbeta CDR3 rearrangement. Productive Simpson clonality was computed per sample as the square root of Simpson's diversity index over productive rearrangements. The immuneACCESS repertoire file appears here via TCRdb, limited to in-frame rearrangements. These files lack a portion of the clones; in checked studies, under half of the deficit traces to unresolved V genes, and the cause of the others is not known. V and J calls plus clone size are reproduced from that table; the DNA served to infer D and trimming. This sample is represented by over 250,000 clones; around 87% of them were singletons. Of the sample, around 2.5% falls within the top ten clones.

The collaborating institutions used their own protocols to collect whole blood in K2EDTA tubes. For TCRbeta analysis, collaborator samples were shipped as frozen whole blood, as isolated PBMCs, or as DNA extracted from either sample type. The sample belongs to a study of blood T cell repertoires in COVID-19 (TCRdb year 2020). About the study as a whole: Samples covering the acute and convalescent phases of COVID-19 were provided by collaborators in the United States, Italy and Spain. Nearly every sample came with metadata listing a de-identified subject ID, COVID-19 status, age in years and sex. The material from the prospective study consisted of cDNA or gDNA derived from T cells, B-cell-depleted T cells, or PBMCs. The repertoires were released in a freely available public database meant as a resource for research on the immune response to SARS-CoV-2. Where available, HLA class I and class II types were obtained from metadata supplied by the sample provider rather than from assay-based typing. Subjects who had been exposed to COVID-19, were actively infected with it, or had recovered from it provided the deeply sampled blood TCRbeta repertoires that made up the dataset. Samples were obtained from the ongoing ImmuneRACE study (first 160 participants) and from about 1,300 subjects provided by 6 global collaborators.

The research as a whole found: The quantity of clinical and demographic metadata differed by source and by participant and was supplied without curation.

This receptor was taken from a woman between 45 and 60 years old with acute or convalescent COVID-19. The chain is encoded by TRBV12-5 joined to TRBJ2-3; TRBD2 could be the D gene, as 6 bases match. The sequenced sample consisted of peripheral blood. The DNA is TGTGCTAGTGGTTGGGGGACTGACGGCACAGATACGCAGTATTTT. Its translation is CASGWGTDGTDTQYF.